This entry lists 31 T cell receptor beta chains sequenced from one sample in a study of blood T cell repertoires in COVID-19. This table comes from immunoSEQ multiplex PCR, and its TCRdb copy is limited to in-frame clones, with some not included. The sample shows around 500,000 clones, approximately 88% of them seen only once. Sequencing was done on a sample of PBMCs or T cells enriched from blood (not recorded which). The receptors were gathered from a woman aged 40 to 55 who had recovered from COVID-19.

The CDR3 protein is CASGTYSFDNGYTF. CDR3 nucleotides: TGTGCCAGTGGGACATACAGTTTTGACAATGGCTACACCTTC. The chain carries TRBV19 and TRBJ1-2, with a possible D match to TRBD1 (6 bases). The CDR3 covers 14 residues. V was shortened by 8 bases and J by 6 bases, with 19 bases between the two germline ends. CDR1 and CDR2 (germline): LNHDA, SQIVND (reference sequence).

V and J are TRBV4-3 and TRBJ2-1; D is possibly TRBD2 (6 bases). Looked up from germline, CDR1 is LGHNA and CDR2 is YSLEER. Trimming cost V 4 bases and J 7 bases, with 20 bases left between them. There are 16 residues in the CDR3. CDR3 in DNA: TGCGCCAGCAGCCGCCTCGGGAGCGGGTTAGAGAATGAGCAGTTCTTC. Translated: CASSRLGSGLENEQFF.

The genes are TRBV11-3 and TRBJ1-2; the match to TRBD1 covers 7 bases. The CDR3 contains 14 residues. Germline V gives CDR1 SGHNT, CDR2 YENEEA. The ends lost 5 bases at V and 5 bases at J; junction bases unmatched: 8. CDR3 residues: CASSIRGSIYGYTF. The CDR3 DNA reads as TGTGCCAGCAGCATCAGGGGGTCGATATATGGCTACACCTTC.

The chain is built from TRBV6-2 or TRBV6-3 and TRBJ2-7; 7 bases agree with TRBD2. J was trimmed by 3 bases and V by 6 bases; bases with no gene match: 17. The CDR3 length is 17 residues. Looked up from germline, CDR1 is MNHEY and CDR2 is SVGEGT. CDR3 coding DNA: TGTGCCAGCAGCCCTCTCCGAGGTGCGGGAGAGGGCTACGAGCAGTACTTC. This codes for CASSPLRGAGEGYEQYF.

This clone was observed once. Written as DNA, the CDR3 is TGTGCCAGCAGCTGGGGGACAGGGGGGAACACCGGGGAGCTGTTTTTT. Translating gives CASSWGTGGNTGELFF. The chain is built from TRBV5-4 and TRBJ2-2; 11 bases agree with TRBD1. The germline gives CDR1 SGHNT, CDR2 YYREEE (reference sequence). V trimming: 3 bases; J trimming: 1 base; junction bases outside the gene matches: 2. The CDR3 length is 16 residues.

This clone has a single count. This chain connects TRBV25-1 to TRBJ1-4; TRBD1 might be the D (6 bases). CDR1 is MGHDK and CDR2 is SYGVNS in the germline V gene. CDR3 length: 15 amino acids. Trimming took off 1 base at V and 7 bases at J, with 13 bases between the two ends. CDR3 protein: CASSEFRTEGEKLFF. In DNA, the CDR3 is TGTGCCAGCAGTGAATTTAGGACAGAAGGTGAAAAACTGTTTTTT.

This sequence joins TRBV6-5 and TRBJ1-2; D ambiguous. The CDR3 runs 15 residues. Germline lookup yields CDR1 MNHEY and CDR2 SVGAGI. V shed 0 bases and J shed 0 bases, with 8 bases lying between them. The CDR3 sequence is CASSYSQQANYGYTF. The DNA for the CDR3 is TGTGCCAGCAGTTACTCACAGCAGGCTAACTATGGCTACACCTTC.

The V call is TRBV7-2, the J call TRBJ2-3; 8 positions agree with TRBD2. Germline V gives CDR1 SGHTA, CDR2 FQGNSA. Trimming cost V 1 base and J 2 bases; bases outside gene matches: 8. The CDR3 has 17 residues. DNA for the CDR3: TGTGCCAGCAGCTTAGGGGCTTTAGCGGGGACCACAGATACGCAGTATTTT. It yields the protein CASSLGALAGTTDTQYF.

The gene calls are TRBV28 and TRBJ1-1; 8 bases match TRBD1. The CDR3 length is 12 residues. CDR1 and CDR2 from the germline V gene are MDHEN and SYDVKM. Unmatched junction bases numbered 6, after V lost 5 bases and J lost 10 bases. CDR3 sequence: CASSSAGGRAFF. The DNA for the CDR3 is TGTGCCAGCAGTAGCGCAGGGGGCAGAGCTTTCTTT.

The chain joins TRBV19 to TRBJ2-5, with 9 positions matching TRBD2. Per the germline V gene, CDR1 is LNHDA and CDR2 is SQIVND (reference sequence). After removal of 5 bases from V and 5 bases from J, the junction contained 6 bases not matched to a gene. This CDR3 is built from 14 residues. The CDR3 DNA follows: TGTGCCAGTAGTGGACTAGCGTTTAGCGAGACCCAGTACTTC. This sequence encodes CASSGLAFSETQYF.

The J gene is TRBJ2-1, the V gene TRBV2, with TRBD2 matching 8 bases. The CDR3 has 15 amino acids. The germline V gene encodes CDR1 SNHLY and CDR2 FYNNEI. V was clipped by 4 bases and J by 6 bases; unmatched bases: 8. The CDR3 protein is CASSASGTRANEQFF. DNA for the CDR3: TGTGCCAGCAGTGCCTCCGGGACTAGGGCCAATGAGCAGTTCTTC. The complete variable domain, with remaining parts taken from reference TRBV2 and TRBJ2-1, reads EPEVTQTPSHQVTQMGQEVILRCVPISNHLYFYWYRQILGQKVEFLVSFYNNEISEKSEIFDDQFSVERPDGSNFTLKIRSTKLEDSAMYFCASSASGTRANEQFFGPGTRLTVL.

V gene TRBV19 combines with J gene TRBJ2-1, with D unclear. Germline V gene data show CDR1 as LNHDA and CDR2 as SQIVND (reference sequence). The V gene lost 7 bases and the J gene lost 0 bases, with 19 bases spanning the gap. The CDR3 runs 17 residues. The CDR3 spells CASTQNPPGSSYNEQFF. CDR3 sequence (DNA): TGTGCCAGTACCCAGAACCCCCCTGGTTCCTCCTACAATGAGCAGTTCTTC.

This clone was counted only a few times. The rearrangement joins TRBV3-1 (or the pseudogene TRBV3-2) to TRBJ2-7, with D possibly TRBD2 on 6 matching bases. Trimming removed 7 bases at V and 4 bases at J, with 14 bases between. CDR1 is LGHDT and CDR2 is YNNKEL in the germline V gene (reference sequence). CDR3 length: 13 amino acids. The CDR3 nucleotides read TGTGCCAGCAAGGGACTCGCGTCATACGAGCAGTACTTC. Its protein is CASKGLASYEQYF.

The chain links TRBV27 to TRBJ2-7; no definite D call. V dropped 2 bases and J dropped 2 bases, with 10 bases sitting between them. Germline V lookup: CDR1 MNHEY, CDR2 SMNVEV (reference sequence). The CDR3 is 14 amino acids. The CDR3 coding sequence is TGTGCCAGCAGTTTAACTACTCCCCCCTACGAGCAGTACTTC. Amino acids: CASSLTTPPYEQYF.

The chain combines TRBV5-1 with TRBJ2-7; 7 nucleotides align to TRBD2. This CDR3 comprises 18 residues. J was trimmed by 6 bases and V by 2 bases; bases with no gene match: 20. Germline lookup yields CDR1 SGHRS and CDR2 YFSETQ. The CDR3 region has the DNA TGCGCCAGCAGCTTAATCCCCGGCGGGACTACGACCGTGGGCGAGCAGTACTTC. This gives the protein CASSLIPGGTTTVGEQYF.

This chain links TRBV19 with TRBJ2-3; TRBD2 aligns across 7 bases. Losses at the gene ends were 6 bases for V and 5 bases for J; bases not matched to a gene: 11. This CDR3 has 15 amino acids. The germline V gene has CDR1 LNHDA and CDR2 SQIVND (reference sequence). CDR3 region: CASRASGLRGDTQYF. DNA of the CDR3: TGTGCCAGTAGAGCTAGCGGACTGAGGGGAGATACGCAGTATTTT.

Of note for this clone: Other DNA sequences in this sample translate to the same CDR3. The chain couples TRBV5-1 to TRBJ1-1; 7 bases align to TRBD1. Per germline, CDR1 SGHRS and CDR2 YFSETQ. The CDR3 has 15 amino acids. Trimming took 0 bases from V and 5 from J; bases not matched to a gene: 7. The CDR3 protein is CASSLEAGGRTEAFF. The CDR3 DNA reads as TGCGCCAGCAGCTTGGAGGCAGGGGGTCGAACTGAAGCTTTCTTT.

This chain links TRBV7-9 with TRBJ1-3; 7 bases fit TRBD1. This CDR3 is 14 amino acids long. The ends lost 6 bases at V and 2 bases at J; junction bases unmatched: 4. The germline gives CDR1 SEHNR, CDR2 FQNEAQ (reference sequence). This chain's CDR3 is CASSPTGAGNTIYF. The CDR3 coding sequence is TGTGCCAGCAGTCCCACAGGGGCTGGAAACACCATATATTTT.

Here the CDR3 reads CASSGTSWEYEQYF. As DNA, the CDR3 is TGTGCCAGCAGTGGGACTAGCTGGGAGTACGAGCAGTACTTC. The chain uses TRBV2 and TRBJ2-7, with 8 bases that match TRBD2. There are 14 residues in the CDR3. The junction had 6 bases not matched to a gene; V was cut back by 4 bases and J by 4 bases. CDR1 and CDR2 (germline): SNHLY, FYNNEI. The full variable domain, with the rest looked up from reference TRBV2 and TRBJ2-7, is EPEVTQTPSHQVTQMGQEVILRCVPISNHLYFYWYRQILGQKVEFLVSFYNNEISEKSEIFDDQFSVERPDGSNFTLKIRSTKLEDSAMYFCASSGTSWEYEQYFGPGTRLTVT.

This clone was seen just once. The V and J genes are TRBV5-8 and TRBJ2-7, with a possible D match to TRBD1 (6 bases). Germline loops: CDR1 SGHTS, CDR2 YDEGEE. This CDR3 is 14 amino acids long. Trimming stripped 1 base from V and 0 bases from J, with 8 bases between. CDR3 coding DNA: TGTGCCAGCAGCTTGTGGACAGTCTCCTACGAGCAGTACTTC. Its protein is CASSLWTVSYEQYF.

The chain couples TRBV2 to TRBJ1-1; maybe TRBD1 (5 bases). The V end was cut by 7 bases, the J end by 1 base, with 10 bases between. The CDR3 sequence is 13 residues long. The germline V gene has CDR1 SNHLY and CDR2 FYNNEI. The CDR3 sequence: CASMRQPNTEAFF. CDR3 DNA sequence: TGTGCCAGCATGAGACAGCCGAACACTGAAGCTTTCTTT.

V and J are TRBV11-3 and TRBJ2-7; 8 bases are shared with TRBD1. CDR3 length equals 14 residues. V was clipped by 5 bases and J by 4 bases; unmatched bases: 7. Germline V gene sequence: CDR1 SGHNT, CDR2 YENEEA. The CDR3 DNA reads TGTGCCAGCAGCCGGACAGGGACTTCTTACGAGCAGTACTTC. Residues: CASSRTGTSYEQYF.

This chain links TRBV7-9 with TRBJ2-2, with TRBD1 matching over 7 bases. This CDR3 region has 14 residues. CDR1 SEHNR and CDR2 FQNEAQ come from the germline V gene (reference sequence). With 5 bases clipped from V and 6 bases from J, the junction kept 6 bases outside the gene matches. CDR3 residues: CASSKTGVAGELFF. DNA of the CDR3: TGTGCCAGCAGCAAAACAGGGGTGGCCGGGGAGCTGTTTTTT.

The chain links TRBV5-1 to TRBJ1-2; D not certain. The CDR3 covers 12 residues. The V gene lost 4 bases and the J gene lost 8 bases, with 12 bases spanning the gap. Germline CDR1 is SGHRS and CDR2 is YFSETQ. Here the CDR3 DNA reads TGCGCCAGCAGCCGGGTCCGGGGAGGCTACACCTTC. This gives the protein CASSRVRGGYTF. Filled out from reference TRBV5-1 and TRBJ1-2, the complete variable domain reads KAGVTQTPRYLIKTRGQQVTLSCSPISGHRSVSWYQQTPGQGLQFLFEYFSETQRNKGNFPGRFSGRQFSNSRSEMNVSTLELGDSALYLCASSRVRGGYTFGSGTRLTVV.

The chain joins TRBV30 to TRBJ2-5; D remains unclear. Germline V gene data show CDR1 as GTSNPN and CDR2 as SVGIG (reference sequence). This CDR3 is 13 amino acids long. Deletions cut 0 bases from V and 0 bases from J, with 5 bases between. CDR3 sequence: CAWSVNNQETQYF. The CDR3, as DNA: TGTGCCTGGAGTGTGAACAACCAAGAGACCCAGTACTTC.

The chain employs TRBV4-1 and TRBJ2-1; TRBD2 aligns across 9 bases. This CDR3 has 18 residues. Germline V gives CDR1 MGHRA, CDR2 YSYEKL. The J segment lost 6 bases and the V segment lost 4 bases, leaving 16 bases of the junction unmatched. CDR3 in DNA: TGCGCCAGCAGCCGTGGTCTAGCGGAGGGACTAGCTCTCAATGAGCAGTTCTTC. Translated: CASSRGLAEGLALNEQFF.

The chain has TRBV4-1 and TRBJ1-5, with 8 bases lining up with TRBD1. The CDR3 covers 17 residues. J was trimmed by 3 bases and V by 0 bases; bases with no gene match: 7. Looked up from germline, CDR1 is MGHRA and CDR2 is YSYEKL. CDR3 nucleotides: TGCGCCAGCAGCCAAGATATTGGGGACAGGCCCAATCAGCCCCAGCATTTT. Translating it yields CASSQDIGDRPNQPQHF.

This clone has a handful of counts. The chain combines TRBV18 with TRBJ2-7; possible D gene TRBD1, 5 bases. Trimming cost V 4 bases and J 3 bases, with 10 bases left between them. This CDR3 has 13 amino acids. Looked up from germline, CDR1 is KGHSH and CDR2 is LQKENI. CDR3 sequence: CASSLSTDYEQYF. The CDR3 DNA follows: TGTGCCAGCTCACTATCGACAGACTACGAGCAGTACTTC.

The chain joins TRBV29-1 to TRBJ1-1; TRBD1 agrees at 11 bases. V trimming: 6 bases; J trimming: 3 bases; junction bases outside the gene matches: 3. This CDR3 region has 13 residues. Germline values: CDR1 SQVTM, CDR2 ANQGSEA. CDR3 sequence (DNA): TGCAGCGTCCGGACAGGGGGCCACACTGAAGCTTTCTTT. As protein: CSVRTGGHTEAFF.

CDR3 loop: CSVKSRDRGYKGEAFF. DNA for the CDR3: TGCAGCGTTAAAAGTCGGGACAGAGGGTATAAAGGTGAAGCTTTCTTT. This chain links TRBV29-1 with TRBJ1-1; 7 positions match TRBD1. The CDR3 spans 16 residues. In germline, CDR1 is SQVTM, CDR2 ANQGSEA. Trimming at V came to 5 bases and at J to 7 bases, leaving 19 bases not matched to a gene.

J is TRBJ1-2 and V is TRBV6-5; D not certain. Germline lookup yields CDR1 MNHEY and CDR2 SVGAGI. The ends were cut back, 2 bases at V and 4 bases at J, with 8 bases in the middle. This CDR3 contains 13 residues. The CDR3 DNA sequence: TGTGCCAGCAGTTACGGAGGGAGCTATGGCTACACCTTC. It is translated as CASSYGGSYGYTF.